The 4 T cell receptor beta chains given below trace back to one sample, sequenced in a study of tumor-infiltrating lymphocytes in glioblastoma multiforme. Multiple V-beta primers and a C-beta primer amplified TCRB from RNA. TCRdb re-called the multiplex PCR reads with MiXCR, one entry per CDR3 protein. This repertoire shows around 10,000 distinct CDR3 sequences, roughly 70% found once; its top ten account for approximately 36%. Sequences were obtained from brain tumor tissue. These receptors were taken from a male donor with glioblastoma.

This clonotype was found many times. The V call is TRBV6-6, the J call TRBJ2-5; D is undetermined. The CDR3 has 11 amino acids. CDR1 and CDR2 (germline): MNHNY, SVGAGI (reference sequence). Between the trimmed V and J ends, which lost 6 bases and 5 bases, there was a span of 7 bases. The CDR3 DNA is TGTGCCAGCAGGGGGATGGAGACCCAGTACTTC. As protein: CASRGMETQYF.

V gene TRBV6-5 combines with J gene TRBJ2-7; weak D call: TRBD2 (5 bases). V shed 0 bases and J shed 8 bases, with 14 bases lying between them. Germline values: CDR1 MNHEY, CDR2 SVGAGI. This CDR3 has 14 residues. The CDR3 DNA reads TGTGCCAGCAGTTACTCGATTTTGCTCGGGAAGCAGTACTTC. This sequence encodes CASSYSILLGKQYF.

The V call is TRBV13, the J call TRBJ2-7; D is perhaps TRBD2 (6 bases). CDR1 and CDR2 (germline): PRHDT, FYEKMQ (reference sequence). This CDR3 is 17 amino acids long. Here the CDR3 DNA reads TGTTTCAGCAGCTTAGGCGGTTCAAGCGTTAGCGGTAGCGAGCAGTACTTC. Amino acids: CFSSLGGSSVSGSEQYF.

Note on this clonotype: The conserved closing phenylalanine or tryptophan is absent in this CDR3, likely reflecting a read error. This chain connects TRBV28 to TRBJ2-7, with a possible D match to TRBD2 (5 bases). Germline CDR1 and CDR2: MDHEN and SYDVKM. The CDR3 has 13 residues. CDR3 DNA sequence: TGTGCCGGCAGTCCCCAACAGCGGTACGAGCAGTACTCC. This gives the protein CAGSPQQRYEQYS.